Listed here is a single T cell receptor (beta chain). Sequencing was performed with immunoSEQ multiplex PCR; in TCRdb, only in-frame clones are kept and a portion is missing. The data show some 220,000 clones, less than 90% seen once. Grouping used clinical history reported by participants in a survey and questionnaire. The CDR3 runs to 19 residues. Germline-derived CDR1 and CDR2 are LNHDA and SQIVND (reference sequence). Unmatched junction bases numbered 4, after V lost 3 bases and J lost 0 bases. The data were obtained in a study of blood T cell repertoires in COVID-19. Study background: In Cohort 3, a recovered donor had either two negative PCRs, clearance, or symptom resolution. From the United States, Italy and Spain came samples of acute and convalescent COVID-19.

The sequence derives from a woman between 45 and 65 years old in a cohort exposed to, infected with or recovered from COVID-19 (not recorded which). Specimen: PBMCs or T cells enriched from blood (not recorded which). V and J are TRBV19 and TRBJ2-2; 16 bases are shared with TRBD2. CDR3 nucleotides: TGTGCCAGTAGTATCCTGGGACTAGCGGGGGGGCCGAACACCGGGGAGCTGTTTTTT. Amino acid sequence: CASSILGLAGGPNTGELFF.